What follows is one T cell receptor beta chain and its context. The data derive from a study of blood T cell repertoires in COVID-19. V was shortened by 5 bases and J by 0 bases, with 12 bases between the two germline ends. CDR1 is SGHNT, CDR2 YYREEE, per germline (reference sequence). This CDR3 has 14 amino acids. Here immunoSEQ multiplex PCR was the method, and the copy in TCRdb shows in-frame clones only, minus some. The data contain 20,000 to 25,000 clones, around 90% of them seen just once; the ten biggest clones take up about 27%. Material: peripheral blood. The chain combines TRBV5-4 with TRBJ2-7; maybe TRBD1 (6 bases). The clonotype was recovered from a woman in her 70s with active COVID-19. In DNA, the CDR3 is TGTGCCAGCAGAACGGACAGTCTCTCCTACGAGCAGTACTTC. It yields the protein CASRTDSLSYEQYF.